These T cell receptor beta chains were read from a single sample in a study of T cells in Graves' hyperthyroidism and ophthalmopathy. TCRdb used MiXCR to reprocess the multiplex PCR reads, holding one entry per CDR3 protein. The data contain a few hundred thousand distinct CDR3 sequences, roughly 16% of them seen just once; the ten biggest clones take up under 3.5%. Sequences were obtained from blood. The receptors here all came from a woman between 40 and 55 years old with Graves' ophthalmopathy. The conserved cysteine and the conserved F or W are not part of the CDR3 here. Each record gives: clone size, V gene, CDR3 protein. Clone size is given for some rows only: seen once, a few or many times, or a class if the clone is expanded.

few,TRBV6-1,ASSVIWGTYEQY
-,TRBV5-1,ASSLGLEFVNEQF
few,TRBV20-1,SARGTGQGSGNTIY
few,TRBV27,ASSLKAYNSPLH
many,TRBV3-1,ASSQEWSEQY
few,TRBV15,ATSRDRMRSDTQY
many,TRBV20-1,SARAGGGMNTEAF
-,TRBV6-2/TRBV6-3,ASRTGGAGDIQY
many,TRBV20-1,SARRLPHEQF
few,TRBV7-9,ASSDTGYTGYT
few,TRBV28,ASSLLRDTYNSPLH
many,TRBV7-9,ASSSPRAGTETQY
many,TRBV27,ASSRRAGANVLT
many,TRBV18,ASSPGAATSNQPQH
many,TRBV20-1,SARGTADYEQY
many,TRBV28,ASSPRGRGAVRSPLH
-,TRBV20-1,SPWDGLASNEQF
many,TRBV20-1,SATLDRDNEQF
few,TRBV6-2/TRBV6-3,ASSYGGGNTEAF
many,TRBV6-1,ASSKGTGDQPQH
few,TRBV9,ASSLAGGSGNTQY
-,TRBV20-1,SARVGGGGLAGDQETQY
-,TRBV28,ASGSNYGYT
few,TRBV12-3/TRBV12-4,ASSIGQGAAYEQY
few,TRBV5-1,ASTGRGPFYDTQY
many,TRBV20-1,SALLADLYSEQF
-,TRBV6-1,ASSHQPSGTVLPLH
few,TRBV11-2,ASSFTGLAGSFN
many,TRBV5-1,ASSPTLQQGSNEQF
-,TRBV5-1,ASSFLAGVNQETQY
many,TRBV12-3/TRBV12-4,ASSPGHHTEAF
few,TRBV6-2/TRBV6-3,ASTYSGSGSTDTQY
many,TRBV20-1,SARTGHDEQY
few,TRBV4-1,ASRSRDTSYEQY
-,TRBV20-1,SARGLAGGQGTDTQY